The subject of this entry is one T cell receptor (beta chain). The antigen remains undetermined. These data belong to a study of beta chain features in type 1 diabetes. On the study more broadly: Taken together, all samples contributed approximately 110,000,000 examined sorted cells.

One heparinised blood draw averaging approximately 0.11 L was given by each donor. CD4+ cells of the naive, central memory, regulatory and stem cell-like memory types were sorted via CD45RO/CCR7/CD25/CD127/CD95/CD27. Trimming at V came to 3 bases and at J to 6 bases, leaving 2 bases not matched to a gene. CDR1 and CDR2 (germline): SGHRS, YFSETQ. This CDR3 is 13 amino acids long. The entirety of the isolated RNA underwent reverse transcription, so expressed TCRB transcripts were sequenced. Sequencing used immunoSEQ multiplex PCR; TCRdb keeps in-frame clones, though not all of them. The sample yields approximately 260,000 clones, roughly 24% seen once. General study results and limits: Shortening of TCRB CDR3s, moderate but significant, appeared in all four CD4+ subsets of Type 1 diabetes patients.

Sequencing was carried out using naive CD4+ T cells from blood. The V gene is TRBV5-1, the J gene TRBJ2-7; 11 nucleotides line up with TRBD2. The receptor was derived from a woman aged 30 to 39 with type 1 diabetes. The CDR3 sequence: CASSSLAGVEQYF. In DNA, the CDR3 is TGCGCCAGCAGCTCACTAGCGGGAGTCGAGCAGTACTTC.